Listed below are T cell receptor beta chains from one sample, sequenced in a study of regulatory dendritic cells for organ transplantation. Assay used: immunoSEQ multiplex PCR; TCRdb lists only in-frame clones, some missing. The profile shows under 45,000 clones, 70% to 90% of them singletons. The sequenced sample was naive CD4+ T cells from blood. All receptors derive from a human donor in good health. Both conserved end residues are part of each CDR3. Each record gives: CDR3 DNA, CDR3 protein, J gene, clone size, D gene, V gene. The D gene is left open where the match is weak. Rows may omit the clone size; those that give it use once, few, many or a size class.

TGTGCCAGCAGCTTAGGACAGGGAGGGTACAATCAGCCCCAGCATTTT	CASSLGQGGYNQPQHF	TRBJ1-5	-	TRBD1	TRBV7-8
TGTGCCAGCAGCTTCGGGGCTTACGGGGACTATGGCTACACCTTC	CASSFGAYGDYGYTF	TRBJ1-2	-	-	TRBV7-9
TGTGCCAGCAGCAGCAGGGGAGAGACCCAGTACTTC	CASSSRGETQYF	TRBJ2-5	-	-	TRBV6-1
TGTGCCAGCAGCTTAGAACCAGGGGCGCAGTTCTTC	CASSLEPGAQFF	TRBJ2-1	once	-	TRBV11-3
TGCGCCAGCAGCCGCGGGACAGGGACCTCCGATACGCAGTATTTT	CASSRGTGTSDTQYF	TRBJ2-3	-	TRBD1	TRBV5-1
TGCGCCAGCAGCTTGGAGCAGGGGGCATGGGATACGCAGTATTTT	CASSLEQGAWDTQYF	TRBJ2-3	-	TRBD1	TRBV5-1
TGTGCCTGGAGTGTAAGGCCCGTGGTAGCGGAAAACACAGATACGCAGTATTTT	CAWSVRPVVAENTDTQYF	TRBJ2-3	-	-	TRBV30
TGTGCCACCAGCAGAGATGCAGGGGGCGATCAGCCCCAGCATTTT	CATSRDAGGDQPQHF	TRBJ1-5	-	TRBD1	TRBV15
TGTGCCAGCAGCCAAGAACTAGCCGCTAACTACGAGCAGTACTTC	CASSQELAANYEQYF	TRBJ2-7	-	-	TRBV14
TGCGCCAGCAGCCCGGGTGGGGCCAACGTCCTGACTTTC	CASSPGGANVLTF	TRBJ2-6	-	-	TRBV4-3
TGTGCCATCAGTGACCGACCCGGCTCCTATAATTCACCCCTCCACTTT	CAISDRPGSYNSPLHF	TRBJ1-6	-	-	TRBV10-3
TGCAGCGTTATCAGGGCTGGGGAGACCCAGTACTTC	CSVIRAGETQYF	TRBJ2-5	-	-	TRBV29-1
TGTGCCAGCAGGAAGACAGGGGCGACCTACAATGAGCAGTTCTTC	CASRKTGATYNEQFF	TRBJ2-1	-	TRBD1	TRBV6-5
TGTGCCATCAGTGGTAACAGCCTGTACGAGCAGTACTTC	CAISGNSLYEQYF	TRBJ2-7	-	-	TRBV10-3
TGTGCCAGTACCCACCCGGGAGGAGGCTCCAATCAGCCCCAGCATTTT	CASTHPGGGSNQPQHF	TRBJ1-5	-	-	TRBV19
TGTGCCAGCTCACCGCCCGGGAGGACCTACAATGAGCAGTTCTTC	CASSPPGRTYNEQFF	TRBJ2-1	-	TRBD2	TRBV18
TGCAGCGTTGAGTCTGGCAGGGCCTACGAGCAGTACTTC	CSVESGRAYEQYF	TRBJ2-7	-	-	TRBV29-1
TGTGCCAGTTTTGGGACAGGGTTCTACGAGCAGTACTTC	CASFGTGFYEQYF	TRBJ2-7	-	TRBD1	TRBV18
TGCAGTGCTAGAGACTACGAGCAGTACTTC	CSARDYEQYF	TRBJ2-7	once	-	TRBV20-1
TGTGCCAGCAGTTACTCTCGGACGGTTTATGGCTACACCTTC	CASSYSRTVYGYTF	TRBJ1-2	-	-	TRBV6-5
TGTGCCTTGAACAGGAGATTGAACACTGAAGCTTTCTTT	CALNRRLNTEAFF	TRBJ1-1	few	-	TRBV30
TGCGCCAGCAGCCTCTATCGACAGGGTAATGAGCAGTTCTTC	CASSLYRQGNEQFF	TRBJ2-1	-	TRBD1	TRBV4-1
TGTGCCAGCAGCGTGGCCGCTAGCGGATACACAGATACGCAGTATTTT	CASSVAASGYTDTQYF	TRBJ2-3	-	TRBD2	TRBV9
TGTGCCAGCAGCTTGGCCGCCGGGGGGTTCTACGAGCAGTACTTC	CASSLAAGGFYEQYF	TRBJ2-7	-	TRBD2	TRBV5-5
TGTGCCAGCAGCTTAGATCGCGGGCAGCCCCAGCATTTT	CASSLDRGQPQHF	TRBJ1-5	-	-	TRBV11-2
TGTGCCAGACTGGCGGCGGATTCCTACGAGCAGTACTTC	CARLAADSYEQYF	TRBJ2-7	-	-	TRBV7-5
TGTGCCAGGAAGTATAGAATGAGGCAGCCCCAGCATTTT	CARKYRMRQPQHF	TRBJ1-5	-	-	TRBV19
TGTGCCAGCAGCTTAGCGTGGTCGGGGTATAATTCACCCCTCCACTTT	CASSLAWSGYNSPLHF	TRBJ1-6	few	-	TRBV7-2
TGTGCCAGCGCCCTGATCGCGGATACGCAGTATTTT	CASALIADTQYF	TRBJ2-3	-	-	TRBV2
TGCAGCGTTGGACTAGCGGATTTCTACAATGAGCAGTTCTTC	CSVGLADFYNEQFF	TRBJ2-1	-	TRBD2	TRBV29-1
TGTGCCAGCAGAAGGTATAATTCACCCCTCCACTTT	CASRRYNSPLHF	TRBJ1-6	-	-	TRBV2
TGTGCCAGCAGCCCGGGGGGGCGGGTCGAGCAGTACTTC	CASSPGGRVEQYF	TRBJ2-7	-	TRBD2	TRBV11-3
TGTGCCAGCAGCTTAGGATATGAAGCTTTCTTT	CASSLGYEAFF	TRBJ1-1	-	-	TRBV7-2
TGTGCCAGCAGCGGAGAGGGCGAGCAGTACTTC	CASSGEGEQYF	TRBJ2-7	-	-	TRBV13
TGTGCCAGCAGCTTAGTCGTGGCCAATGAGCAGTTCTTC	CASSLVVANEQFF	TRBJ2-1	-	-	TRBV11-1
TGTGCCAGCAGCAGTCAGGGAGGCACAGATACGCAGTATTTT	CASSSQGGTDTQYF	TRBJ2-3	-	-	TRBV9
TGCAGCGTTGCGTCTAGCGGGAGCACAGATACGCAGTATTTT	CSVASSGSTDTQYF	TRBJ2-3	-	TRBD2	TRBV29-1
TGTGCCAGCAGCAAACAGGGCTACACTGAAGCTTTCTTT	CASSKQGYTEAFF	TRBJ1-1	-	-	TRBV5-6
TGTGCCAGCAGCAAAACCCCGGGACAGGGGGACACCATATATTTT	CASSKTPGQGDTIYF	TRBJ1-3	-	TRBD1	TRBV11-3